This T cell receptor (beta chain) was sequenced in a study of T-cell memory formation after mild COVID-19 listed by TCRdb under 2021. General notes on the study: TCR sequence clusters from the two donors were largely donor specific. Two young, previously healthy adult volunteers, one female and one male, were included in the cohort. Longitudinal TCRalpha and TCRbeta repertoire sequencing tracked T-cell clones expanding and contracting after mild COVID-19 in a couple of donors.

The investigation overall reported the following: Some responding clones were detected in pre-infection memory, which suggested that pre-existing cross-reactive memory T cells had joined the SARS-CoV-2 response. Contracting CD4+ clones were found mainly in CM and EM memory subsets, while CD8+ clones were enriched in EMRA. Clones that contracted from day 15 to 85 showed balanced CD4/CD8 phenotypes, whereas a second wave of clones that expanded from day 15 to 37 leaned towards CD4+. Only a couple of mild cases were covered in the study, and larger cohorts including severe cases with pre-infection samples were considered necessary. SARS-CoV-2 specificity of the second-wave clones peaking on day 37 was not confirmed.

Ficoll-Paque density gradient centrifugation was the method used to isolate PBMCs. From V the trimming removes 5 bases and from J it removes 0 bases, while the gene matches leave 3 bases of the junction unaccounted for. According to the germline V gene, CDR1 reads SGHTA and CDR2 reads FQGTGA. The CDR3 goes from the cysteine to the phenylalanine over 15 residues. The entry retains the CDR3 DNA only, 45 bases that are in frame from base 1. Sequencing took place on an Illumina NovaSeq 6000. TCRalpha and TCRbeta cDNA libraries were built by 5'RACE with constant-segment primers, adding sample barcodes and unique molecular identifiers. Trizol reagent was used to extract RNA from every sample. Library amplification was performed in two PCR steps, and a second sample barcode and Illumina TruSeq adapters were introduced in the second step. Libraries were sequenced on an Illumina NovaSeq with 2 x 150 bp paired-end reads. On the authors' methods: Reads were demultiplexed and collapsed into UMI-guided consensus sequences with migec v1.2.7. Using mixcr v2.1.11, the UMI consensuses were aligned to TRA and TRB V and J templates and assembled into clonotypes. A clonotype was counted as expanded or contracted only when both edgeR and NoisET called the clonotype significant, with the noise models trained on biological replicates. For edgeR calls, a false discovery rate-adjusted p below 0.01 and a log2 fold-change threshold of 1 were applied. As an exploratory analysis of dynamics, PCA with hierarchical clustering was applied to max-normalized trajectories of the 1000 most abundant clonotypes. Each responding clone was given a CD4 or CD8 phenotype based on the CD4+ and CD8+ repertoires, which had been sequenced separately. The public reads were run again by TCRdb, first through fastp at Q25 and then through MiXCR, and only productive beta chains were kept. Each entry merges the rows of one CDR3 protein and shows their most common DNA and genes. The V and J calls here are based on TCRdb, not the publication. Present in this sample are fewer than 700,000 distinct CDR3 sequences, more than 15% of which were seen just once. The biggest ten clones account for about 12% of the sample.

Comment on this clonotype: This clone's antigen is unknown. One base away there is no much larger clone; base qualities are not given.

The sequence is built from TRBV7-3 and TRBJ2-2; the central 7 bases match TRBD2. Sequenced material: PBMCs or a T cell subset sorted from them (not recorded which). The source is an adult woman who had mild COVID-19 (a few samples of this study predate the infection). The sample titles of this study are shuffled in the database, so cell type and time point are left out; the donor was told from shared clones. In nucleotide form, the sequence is TGTGCCAGCAGCCAAGGGACTACGAACACCGGGGAGCTGTTTTTT. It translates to CASSQGTTNTGELFF.